This T cell receptor beta chain was sequenced in a study of cytomegalovirus exposure and HLA in healthy donors. Study results and caveats: In a later analysis, at a false discovery rate of 0.05, under 20,000 TCR beta sequences were associated with HLA alleles. Relative to equally common others, HLA-associated TCR beta chains showed greater clonal expansion in a later analysis.

CDR3 length: 18 amino acids. CDR1 and CDR2 from the germline V gene are KGHSH and LQKENI. Trimming at V came to 3 bases and at J to 3 bases, leaving 11 bases not matched to a gene. As to this clone: Its antigen is unidentified.

Healthy donors of bone marrow made up the group. PCR was performed using 60 Vbeta and 13 Jbeta primers. TCRdb's copy holds only in-frame clones and misses some; the assay was immunoSEQ multiplex PCR. Among some 120,000 clones, more than 65% were seen once, and the ten largest hold around 13%. The sequencing sample was made of PBMCs. The origin of this receptor is a woman between 40 and 50 years old in good health and CMV-seropositive. This chain joins TRBV18 and TRBJ2-3; TRBD2 matches at 11 bases. The CDR3 sequence: CASSPPGTSGVRTDTQYF. CDR3 bases: TGTGCCAGCTCACCTCCCGGGACTAGCGGCGTTCGGACAGATACGCAGTATTTT.